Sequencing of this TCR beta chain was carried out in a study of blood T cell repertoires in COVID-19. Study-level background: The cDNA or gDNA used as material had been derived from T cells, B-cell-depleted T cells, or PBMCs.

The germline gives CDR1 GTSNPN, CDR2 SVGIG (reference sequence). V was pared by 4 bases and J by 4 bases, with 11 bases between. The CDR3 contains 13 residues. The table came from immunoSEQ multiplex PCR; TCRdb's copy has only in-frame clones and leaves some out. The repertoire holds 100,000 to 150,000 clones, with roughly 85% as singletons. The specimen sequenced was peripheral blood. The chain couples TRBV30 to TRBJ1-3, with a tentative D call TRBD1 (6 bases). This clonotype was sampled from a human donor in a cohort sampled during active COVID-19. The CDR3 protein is CAWTQGNGNTIYF. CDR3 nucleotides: TGTGCCTGGACACAGGGTAACGGAAACACCATATATTTT.